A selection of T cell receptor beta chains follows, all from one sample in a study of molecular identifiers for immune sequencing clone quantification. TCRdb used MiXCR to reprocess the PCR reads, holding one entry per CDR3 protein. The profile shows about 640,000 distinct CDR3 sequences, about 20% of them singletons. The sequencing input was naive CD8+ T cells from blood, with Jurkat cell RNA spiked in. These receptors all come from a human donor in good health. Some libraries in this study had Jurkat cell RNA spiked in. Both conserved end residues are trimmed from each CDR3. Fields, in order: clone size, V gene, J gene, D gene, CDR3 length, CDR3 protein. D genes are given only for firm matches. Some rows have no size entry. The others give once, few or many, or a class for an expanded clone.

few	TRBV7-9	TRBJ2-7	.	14	ASSRDQGSVYYEQY
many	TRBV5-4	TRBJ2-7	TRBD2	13	ASSPGLAGNYEQY
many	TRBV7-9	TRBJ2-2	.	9	ASSSGGELF
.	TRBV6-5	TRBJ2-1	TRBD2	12	ASSTGGPSNEQF
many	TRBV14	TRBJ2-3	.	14	ASSQDHDTYTDTQY
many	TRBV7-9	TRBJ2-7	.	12	ASSLGPTGDEQY
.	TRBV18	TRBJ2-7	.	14	ASSEAMSEWSYEQY
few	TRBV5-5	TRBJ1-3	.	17	ASSVPLSGANISGNTIY
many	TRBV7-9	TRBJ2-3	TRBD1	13	ASSKRDSFTDTQY
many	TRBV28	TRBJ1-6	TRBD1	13	ASRHPRDSNSPLH
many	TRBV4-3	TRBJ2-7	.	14	ASSQGKTSPIYEQY
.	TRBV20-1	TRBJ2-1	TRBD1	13	SAYFGTGAYNEQF
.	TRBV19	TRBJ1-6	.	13	ASSRWAGGGSPLH
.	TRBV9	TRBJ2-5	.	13	ASSVDGATVETQY
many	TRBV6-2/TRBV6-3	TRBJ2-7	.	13	ASSLRTPALGEQY
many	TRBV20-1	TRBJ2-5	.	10	SARSSGLTQY
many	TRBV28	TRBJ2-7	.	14	ASSLITRQYRYEQY
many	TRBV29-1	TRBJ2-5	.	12	SVDAGVYQETQY
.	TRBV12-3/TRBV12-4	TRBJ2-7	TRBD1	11	ASNIGTGGEQY
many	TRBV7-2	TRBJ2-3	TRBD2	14	ASSWTSGGPTDTQY
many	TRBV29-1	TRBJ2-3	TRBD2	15	SVDSNGRGEWTDTQY
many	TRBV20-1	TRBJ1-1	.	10	SIQGPYTEAF
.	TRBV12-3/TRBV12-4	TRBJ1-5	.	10	ASTFGGQPLH
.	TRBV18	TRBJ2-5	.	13	ASSPEAGAWETQY
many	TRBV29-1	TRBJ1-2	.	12	SVEWGGAFYGYT
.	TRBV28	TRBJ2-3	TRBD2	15	ASSFLGLAGIEDTQY
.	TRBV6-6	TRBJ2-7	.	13	ASSPSTISSYEQY
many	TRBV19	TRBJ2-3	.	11	ASSNRGLDTQY
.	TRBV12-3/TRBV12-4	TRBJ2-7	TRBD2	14	ASSASGGPSSYEQY
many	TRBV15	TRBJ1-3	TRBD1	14	ATSRDRGPPGNTIY
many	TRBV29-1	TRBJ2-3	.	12	SVQDGSSTDTQY
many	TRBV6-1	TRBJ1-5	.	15	ASSQTPRGQSNQPQH
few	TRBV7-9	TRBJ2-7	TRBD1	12	ASSGYRGSYEQY
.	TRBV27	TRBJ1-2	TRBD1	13	ASSFGGQPNYGYT
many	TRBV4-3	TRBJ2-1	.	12	ASSHGGTLNEQF
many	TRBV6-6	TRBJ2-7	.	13	ASSYLGTNSYEQY
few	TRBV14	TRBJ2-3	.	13	ASSSRRGGKDTQY
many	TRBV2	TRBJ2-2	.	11	ASSDTSIGELF
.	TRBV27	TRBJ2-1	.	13	ASSSRAVGGNEQF
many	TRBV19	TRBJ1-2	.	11	ASSMYGNYGYT
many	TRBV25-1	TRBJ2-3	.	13	ASSLYSTAPDTQY
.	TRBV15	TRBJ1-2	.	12	ATSIAWRDYGYT